The source of this TCR beta chain is a study of shared clonotypes between healthy human individuals (dated by TCRdb to 2020 to 2021). Looking at the study overall: Three men and a couple of women, aged 18 to 49 years, made up the cohort. For each donor, three plates each were used for CD4 naive and CD4 memory, two plates were used for CD8 naive, and one plate was used for CD8 memory. The study deeply sequenced blood TCR repertoires of five healthy adults to estimate repertoire size and the extent of clonotype sharing between individuals. Different laboratories and diverse techniques were used to prepare libraries and sequence TCR repertoires, to increase sequencing depth and limit assay-specific biases. Leukapheresis yielded between about 0.85 and 10 billion PBMCs per donor.

TCR CDR3 regions were amplified from genomic DNA by multiplex PCR using the deep immunoSEQ assay. Extracted genomic DNA from each cell subset was distributed evenly across all wells of several immunoSEQ 96-well plates, and each plate was treated as a replicate. For sorted subsets, 150 to 250 ng of genomic DNA, equivalent to 30,000 or so T cell genomes, went into each replicate PCR. Purified libraries were measured with a Qubit 3.0 fluorometer, size-checked on a Bioanalyzer 2100, and measured again with the KAPA Library Quantification kit. A separate single-read 150-cycle Illumina NextSeq 550 flow cell was used to sequence each immunoSEQ 96-well plate. In the source study's methods: Because only junctional sequences without quality scores were contained in the immunoSEQ output, filtering matching that applied to full-length reads could not be performed. To assign V/J genes and CDR3, sequences were annotated using PyIR, a Python wrapper for IgBLAST v1.9, with IMGT germline references. Reads were filtered out if the reads had weak V/J assignments (E-value above 1e-6), no CDR3, stop codons, out-of-frame junctions, or ambiguous translated residues. V3J clonotypes were defined by identical inferred V gene, J gene, and CDR3 amino acid sequence. Percentage overlap between repertoires was calculated by dividing the number of shared unique clonotypes by the size of the smaller repertoire. Three approaches were used to assess repertoire richness: RTK rarefaction, the Chao1 estimator, and Recon v2.1 estimates of unobserved clonotypes. Generation probabilities for all TCRbeta clonotypes obtained by the gDNA method from a handful of donors were computed using OLGA. TCRdb re-hosts the immuneACCESS table, in-frame sequences only. Its copies lack some clones; in the studies checked, an unresolved V gene accounts for under half of them, and the cause for the rest is not known. D and trimming were read from the DNA, whereas the V and J calls and clone size are those reported in that table. This sample lists hundreds of thousands of clones; over 75% were detected once. Together, the top ten hold 15% to 20% of the sample.

V lost 5 bases and J lost 1 base, and the count of bases not matched to a germline gene is 3. Including cysteine and phenylalanine, the CDR3 has 15 amino acids. The CDR3 DNA has 45 bases and is translated from base 1. Looking up the germline V gene yields CDR1 SGHTA and CDR2 FQGNSA. This clone was seen once. Its specific antigen is unknown. No much larger clone exists at a distance of one base, and base qualities are not known. The donors were healthy, HIV-negative adults with no recently reported acute infections or vaccinations. Every donor was a Caucasian adult living in Nashville, Tennessee, USA. CD8 memory samples consisted of magnetically selected CD45RO+ cells combined with CCR7-negative CD45RA+ effector memory (TemRA) cells. Blood was obtained by leukapheresis, after which PBMCs were separated by Ficoll-Histopaque density gradient centrifugation and cryopreserved in liquid nitrogen vapor phase. Analytical flow cytometry was used to check the purity and quantity of each magnetically sorted T cell population. Genomic DNA was isolated from every sorted fraction and measured by UV absorbance on a Nanodrop 2000c.

Overall results and qualifications from the work: Larger estimated clonotype richness was generally found for naive subsets than for memory subsets. When a few donors were compared, the shared fraction of clonotypes was around 5.1% for naive CD4, around 3.6% for naive CD8, roughly 2.5% for memory CD4, and less than 0.45% for memory CD8. Rarefaction of sorted-subset datasets indicated incomplete sequencing despite the large sequencing depth. Pairwise subsampling indicated that sequencing depth was expected to affect the degree of clonotype sharing among donors. Because the study included a small number of donors, the genetic and exposure-history diversity represented was limited. Clonotypes shared by all four sorted-subset donors showed higher generation probabilities than non-shared clonotypes. Sampling was restricted to blood, and TCR repertoires in tissue are likely to differ from TCR repertoires in blood.

This receptor chain uses TRBV7-2 and TRBJ2-1, with 9 bases matching TRBD2. Material: memory CD8+ T cells sorted from blood. The meaning of the sample's cell subset or site label: CD45RO+ cells pooled with CCR7-negative TemRA cells. The clonotype originates from a man aged 18 to 35 in good health. Here the CDR3 is given as CASSGREGSYNEQFF. In nucleotides, the sequence is TGTGCCAGCAGCGGGCGGGAGGGTTCCTACAATGAGCAGTTCTTC.